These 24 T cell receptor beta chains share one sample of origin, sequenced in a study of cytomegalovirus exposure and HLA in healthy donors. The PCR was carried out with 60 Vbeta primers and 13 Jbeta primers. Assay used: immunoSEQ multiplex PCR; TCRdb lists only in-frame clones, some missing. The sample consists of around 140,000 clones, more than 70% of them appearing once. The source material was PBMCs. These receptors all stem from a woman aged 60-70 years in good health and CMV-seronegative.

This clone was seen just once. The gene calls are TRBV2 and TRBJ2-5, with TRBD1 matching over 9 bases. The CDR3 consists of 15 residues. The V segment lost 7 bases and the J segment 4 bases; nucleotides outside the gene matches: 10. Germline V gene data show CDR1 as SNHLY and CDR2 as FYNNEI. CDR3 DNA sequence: TGTGCCAGCACTACGACAGGGGGGTTCGGAGAGACCCAGTACTTC. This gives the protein CASTTTGGFGETQYF.

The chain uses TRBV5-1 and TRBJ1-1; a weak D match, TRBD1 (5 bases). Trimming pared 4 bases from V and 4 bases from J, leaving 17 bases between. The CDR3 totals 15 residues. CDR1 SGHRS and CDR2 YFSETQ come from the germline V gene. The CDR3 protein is CASSLKREGSTEAFF. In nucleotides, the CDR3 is TGCGCCAGCAGCCTAAAACGGGAGGGGAGCACTGAAGCTTTCTTT. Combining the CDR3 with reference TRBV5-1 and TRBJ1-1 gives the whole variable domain KAGVTQTPRYLIKTRGQQVTLSCSPISGHRSVSWYQQTPGQGLQFLFEYFSETQRNKGNFPGRFSGRQFSNSRSEMNVSTLELGDSALYLCASSLKREGSTEAFFGQGTRLTVV.

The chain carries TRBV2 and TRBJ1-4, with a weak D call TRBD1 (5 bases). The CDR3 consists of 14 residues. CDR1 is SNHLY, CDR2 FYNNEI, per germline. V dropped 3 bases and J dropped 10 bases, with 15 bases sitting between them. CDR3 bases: TGTGCCAGCAGTGAGGGCCAGGGTAAGGGAAAACTGTTTTTT. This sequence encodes CASSEGQGKGKLFF.

CDR3 loop: CASSHGQGVDNEQFF. The DNA for the CDR3 is TGTGCCAGCAGCCACGGACAGGGGGTCGACAATGAGCAGTTCTTC. V gene TRBV5-5 combines with J gene TRBJ2-1; 10 nucleotides align to TRBD1. V lost 4 bases, J lost 5 bases, and 6 bases stayed unmatched. This CDR3 spans 15 amino acids. Germline V gives CDR1 SGHKS, CDR2 YYEKEE (reference sequence). Using reference TRBV5-5 and TRBJ2-1 for the parts outside the CDR3, the full variable domain is DAGVTQSPTHLIKTRGQQVTLRCSPISGHKSVSWYQQVLGQGPQFIFQYYEKEERGRGNFPDRFSARQFPNYSSELNVNALLLGDSALYLCASSHGQGVDNEQFFGPGTRLTVL.

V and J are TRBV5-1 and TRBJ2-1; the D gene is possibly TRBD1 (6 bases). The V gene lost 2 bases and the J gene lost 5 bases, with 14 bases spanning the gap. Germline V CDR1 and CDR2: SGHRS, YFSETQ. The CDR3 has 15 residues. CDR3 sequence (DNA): TGCGCCAGCAGCTTAACAGGGTTCGTGGACAATGAGCAGTTCTTC. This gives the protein CASSLTGFVDNEQFF.

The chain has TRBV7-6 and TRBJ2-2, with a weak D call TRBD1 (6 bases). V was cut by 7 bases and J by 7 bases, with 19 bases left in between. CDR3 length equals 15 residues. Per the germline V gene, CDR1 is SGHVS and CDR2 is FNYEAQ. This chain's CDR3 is CASTRAPGENGELFF. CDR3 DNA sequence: TGTGCCAGCACTCGCGCCCCAGGGGAGAACGGGGAGCTGTTTTTT.

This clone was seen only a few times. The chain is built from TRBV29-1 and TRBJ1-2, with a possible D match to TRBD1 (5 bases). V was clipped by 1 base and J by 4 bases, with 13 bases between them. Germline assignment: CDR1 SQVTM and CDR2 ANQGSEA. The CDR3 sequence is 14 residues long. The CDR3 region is CSVEGQSQGYGYTF. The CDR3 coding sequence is TGCAGCGTTGAAGGACAGTCCCAGGGCTATGGCTACACCTTC.

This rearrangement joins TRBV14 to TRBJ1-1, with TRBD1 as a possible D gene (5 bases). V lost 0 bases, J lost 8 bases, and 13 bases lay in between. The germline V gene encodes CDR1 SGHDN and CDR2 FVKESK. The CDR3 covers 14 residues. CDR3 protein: CASSQDLRAGEAFF. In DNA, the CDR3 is TGTGCCAGCAGCCAAGACCTCAGGGCAGGCGAAGCTTTCTTT.

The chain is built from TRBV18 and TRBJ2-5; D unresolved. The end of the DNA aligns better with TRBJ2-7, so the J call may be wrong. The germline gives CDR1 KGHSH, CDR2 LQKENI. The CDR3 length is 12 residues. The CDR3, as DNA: TGTGCCAGCTCACCGGCGGCCTACGAGCAGTACTTC. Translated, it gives CASSPAAYEQYF.

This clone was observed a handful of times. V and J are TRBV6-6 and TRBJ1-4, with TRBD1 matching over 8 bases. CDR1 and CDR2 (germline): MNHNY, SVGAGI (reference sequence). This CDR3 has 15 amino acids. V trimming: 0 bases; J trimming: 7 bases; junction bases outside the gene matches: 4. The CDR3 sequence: CASSYSKDRAEKLFF. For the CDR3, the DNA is TGTGCCAGCAGTTACTCAAAGGACAGGGCTGAAAAACTGTTTTTT.

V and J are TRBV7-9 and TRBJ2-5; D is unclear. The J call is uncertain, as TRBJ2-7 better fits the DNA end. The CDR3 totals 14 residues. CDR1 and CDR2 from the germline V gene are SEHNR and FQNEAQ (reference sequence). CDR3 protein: CASSLNLVSYEQYF. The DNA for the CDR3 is TGTGCCAGCAGCTTAAATCTGGTTTCCTACGAGCAGTACTTC.

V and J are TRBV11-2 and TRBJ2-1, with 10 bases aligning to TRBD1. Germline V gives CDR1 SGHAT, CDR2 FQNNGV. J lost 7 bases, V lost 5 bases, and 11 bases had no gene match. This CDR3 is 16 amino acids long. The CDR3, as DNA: TGTGCCAGCAGCGTAGGGCCGGGACAGGGGAAGAATGAGCAGTTCTTC. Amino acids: CASSVGPGQGKNEQFF.

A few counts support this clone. This CDR3 is CASSIGGPQPQHF. The CDR3, as DNA: TGTGCCAGTAGTATCGGGGGTCCCCAGCCCCAGCATTTT. This sequence joins TRBV19 and TRBJ1-5; the D gene is possibly TRBD1 (5 bases). Deletions cut 3 bases from V and 7 bases from J, with 10 bases between. Germline-derived CDR1 and CDR2 are LNHDA and SQIVND (reference sequence). The CDR3 runs 13 residues. Based on the CDR3 plus reference TRBV19 and TRBJ1-5, the full variable domain is DGGITQSPKYLFRKEGQNVTLSCEQNLNHDAMYWYRQDPGQGLRLIYYSQIVNDFQKGDIAEGYSVSREKKESFPLTVTSAQKNPTAFYLCASSIGGPQPQHFGDGTRLSIL.

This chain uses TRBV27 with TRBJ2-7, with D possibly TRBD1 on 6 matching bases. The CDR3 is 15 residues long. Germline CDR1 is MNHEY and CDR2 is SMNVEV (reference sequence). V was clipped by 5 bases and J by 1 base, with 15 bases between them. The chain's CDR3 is CASSVYRDTSYEQYF. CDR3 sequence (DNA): TGTGCCAGCAGTGTATACCGGGACACGTCCTACGAGCAGTACTTC.

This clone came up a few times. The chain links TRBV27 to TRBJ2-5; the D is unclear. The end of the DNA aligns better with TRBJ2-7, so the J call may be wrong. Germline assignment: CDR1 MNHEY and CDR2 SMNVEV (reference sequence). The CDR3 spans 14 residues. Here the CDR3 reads CASSSQVRSYEQYF. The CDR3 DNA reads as TGTGCCAGCAGTAGTCAGGTGCGCTCCTACGAGCAGTACTTC.

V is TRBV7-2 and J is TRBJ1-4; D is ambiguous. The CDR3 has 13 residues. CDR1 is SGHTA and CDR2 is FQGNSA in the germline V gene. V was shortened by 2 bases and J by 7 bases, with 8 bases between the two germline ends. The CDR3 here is CASSLREGEKLFF. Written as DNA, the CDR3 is TGTGCCAGCAGCTTACGCGAGGGTGAAAAACTGTTTTTT.

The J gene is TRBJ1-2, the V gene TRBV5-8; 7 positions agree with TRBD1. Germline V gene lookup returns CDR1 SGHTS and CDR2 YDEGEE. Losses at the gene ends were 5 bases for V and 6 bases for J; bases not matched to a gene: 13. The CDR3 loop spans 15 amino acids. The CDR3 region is CASRRAFGQGDGYTF. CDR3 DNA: TGTGCCAGCAGGCGGGCCTTCGGGCAGGGGGATGGCTACACCTTC.

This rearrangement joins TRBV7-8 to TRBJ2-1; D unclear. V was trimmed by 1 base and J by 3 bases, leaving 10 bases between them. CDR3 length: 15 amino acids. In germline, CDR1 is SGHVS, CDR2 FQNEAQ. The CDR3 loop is CASSLETTGYNEQFF. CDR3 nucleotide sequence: TGTGCCAGCAGCTTAGAGACGACTGGCTACAATGAGCAGTTCTTC.

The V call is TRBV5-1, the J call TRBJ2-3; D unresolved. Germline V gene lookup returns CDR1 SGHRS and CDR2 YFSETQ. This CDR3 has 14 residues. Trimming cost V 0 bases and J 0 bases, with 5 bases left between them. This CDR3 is CASSLDSSTDTQYF. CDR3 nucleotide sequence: TGCGCCAGCAGCTTGGACAGCAGCACAGATACGCAGTATTTT.

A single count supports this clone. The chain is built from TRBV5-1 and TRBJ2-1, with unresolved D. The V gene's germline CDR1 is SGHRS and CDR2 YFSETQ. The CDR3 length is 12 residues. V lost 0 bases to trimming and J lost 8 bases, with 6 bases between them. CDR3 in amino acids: CASSLVRDEQFF. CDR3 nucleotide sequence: TGCGCCAGCAGCTTGGTACGGGATGAGCAGTTCTTC.

The CDR3 DNA reads as TGTGCCACCAGCAGTCCGAACCTGCGACAGGGGAAGAACACTGAAGCTTTCTTT. Its protein product is CATSSPNLRQGKNTEAFF. The chain recombines TRBV15 with TRBJ1-1; 8 nucleotides align to TRBD1. The CDR3 has 18 residues. Germline values: CDR1 LNHNV, CDR2 YYDKDF (reference sequence). The V segment lost 3 bases and the J segment 1 base; nucleotides outside the gene matches: 13.

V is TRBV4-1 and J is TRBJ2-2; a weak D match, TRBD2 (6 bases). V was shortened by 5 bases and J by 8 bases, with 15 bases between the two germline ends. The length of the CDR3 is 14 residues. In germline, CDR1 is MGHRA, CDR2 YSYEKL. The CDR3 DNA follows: TGCGCCAGCAGCTGGCGGGATACCTCGGGGGAGCTGTTTTTT. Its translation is CASSWRDTSGELFF.

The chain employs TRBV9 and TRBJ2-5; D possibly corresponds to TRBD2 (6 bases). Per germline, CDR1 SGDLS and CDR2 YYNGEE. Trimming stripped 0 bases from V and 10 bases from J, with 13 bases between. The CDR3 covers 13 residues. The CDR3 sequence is CASSVGSSRGQYF. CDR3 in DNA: TGTGCCAGCAGCGTAGGTTCATCGCGGGGCCAGTACTTC.

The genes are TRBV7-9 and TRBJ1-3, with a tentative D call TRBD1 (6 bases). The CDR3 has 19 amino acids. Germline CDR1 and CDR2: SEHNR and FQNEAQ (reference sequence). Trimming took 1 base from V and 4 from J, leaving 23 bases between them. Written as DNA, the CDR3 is TGTGCCAGCAGCTTAGTCCTCAGGGGTCTAAATCTAAGGGGAAACACCATATATTTT. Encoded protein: CASSLVLRGLNLRGNTIYF.